A selection of T cell receptor beta chains follows, all from one sample in a study of shared clonotypes between healthy human individuals. Measured with immunoSEQ multiplex PCR; TCRdb has only the in-frame clones, and not every one. The table has over 2 million clones, approximately 95% seen once. Sequenced sample: naive CD8+ T cells sorted from blood. These receptors were taken from a man between 18 and 35 years old in good health. CDR3s include the opening cysteine and the closing phenylalanine or tryptophan. D genes are given only for firm matches. Size tells how often a clone was seen (once, few, many) or the class of an expanded clone, and some rows leave it out.

d_gene,abundance,j_gene,v_gene,CDR3aa,CDR3nt
NA,NA,TRBJ2-3,TRBV28,CASSTTDTQYF,TGTGCCAGTTCGACCACAGATACGCAGTATTTT
NA,NA,TRBJ1-5,TRBV27,CASRGTGNQPQHF,TGTGCCAGCAGGGGGACCGGGAATCAGCCCCAGCATTTT
NA,NA,TRBJ2-3,TRBV27,CASSLGQADTQYF,TGTGCCAGCAGTTTAGGTCAGGCAGATACGCAGTATTTT
NA,NA,TRBJ2-5,TRBV28,CASSLAGAYQETQYF,TGTGCCAGCAGTTTAGCAGGGGCCTACCAAGAGACCCAGTACTTC
NA,NA,TRBJ2-5,TRBV7-9,CASSLVLPETQYF,TGTGCCAGCAGCTTAGTCCTCCCCGAGACCCAGTACTTC
TRBD2,NA,TRBJ2-2,TRBV7-8,CASSLELAGAVNTGELFF,TGTGCCAGCAGCTTAGAACTAGCGGGGGCTGTTAACACCGGGGAGCTGTTTTTT
NA,NA,TRBJ2-7,TRBV19,CASSIRENFYEQYF,TGTGCCAGTAGTATCCGGGAAAATTTCTACGAGCAGTACTTC
NA,NA,TRBJ2-3,TRBV27,CASSRGATQYF,TGTGCCAGCTCTAGAGGTGCTACGCAGTATTTT
NA,NA,TRBJ1-2,TRBV6-1,CASSEDGTSEPF,TGTGCCAGCAGTGAAGACGGAACCTCAGAACCCTTC
NA,NA,TRBJ2-3,TRBV6-5,CASSQGRGTDTQYF,TGTGCCAGCAGTCAGGGGCGCGGCACAGATACGCAGTATTTT
NA,NA,TRBJ1-5,TRBV15,CATSRQPDQPQHF,TGTGCCACCAGCAGACAACCCGATCAGCCCCAGCATTTT
TRBD2,NA,TRBJ2-7,TRBV30,CAWTPGLARGYEQYF,TGTGCCTGGACTCCGGGACTAGCGAGGGGCTACGAGCAGTACTTC
NA,once,TRBJ2-7,TRBV11-2,CASNLHGPNYEQYF,TGTGCCAGCAACCTACACGGACCTAACTACGAGCAGTACTTC
NA,NA,TRBJ2-7,TRBV6-5,CASTSGERAEQYF,TGTGCCAGCACGTCAGGGGAAAGAGCCGAGCAGTACTTC
TRBD2,NA,TRBJ2-2,TRBV4-3,CASSQDSGLVDNTGELFF,TGCGCCAGCAGCCAAGACAGCGGACTAGTTGATAACACCGGGGAGCTGTTTTTT
TRBD1,NA,TRBJ1-3,TRBV7-9,CASSSTGDSGNTIYF,TGTGCCAGCAGCTCGACAGGGGATTCTGGAAACACCATATATTTT
NA,once,TRBJ2-1,TRBV18,CASSPKQISYNEQFF,TGTGCCAGCTCACCCAAGCAGATCTCCTACAATGAGCAGTTCTTC
TRBD1,NA,TRBJ1-2,TRBV28,CASSLLQGAQYGYTF,TGTGCCAGCAGTTTATTACAGGGGGCTCAATATGGCTACACCTTC
NA,NA,TRBJ2-3,TRBV7-3,CASSLSGTDTQYF,TGTGCCAGCAGCTTATCAGGCACAGATACGCAGTATTTT
NA,NA,TRBJ2-3,TRBV6-5,CASSPGFTDTQYF,TGTGCCAGCAGCCCGGGTTTTACAGATACGCAGTATTTT
TRBD2,NA,TRBJ2-5,TRBV27,CASSLYGGAGETQYF,TGTGCCAGCAGTTTATACGGGGGGGCCGGGGAGACCCAGTACTTC
NA,once,TRBJ1-1,TRBV4-3,CASSQDPWGNENTEAFF,TGCGCCAGCAGCCAAGATCCCTGGGGCAATGAGAACACTGAAGCTTTCTTT
NA,NA,TRBJ2-2,TRBV2,CASSEDLLDLELGELFF,TGTGCCAGCAGTGAAGATCTATTGGATCTGGAATTGGGGGAGCTGTTTTTT
NA,NA,TRBJ1-6,TRBV30,CAWWAGSSYNSPLHF,TGTGCCTGGTGGGCAGGGAGCTCCTATAATTCACCCCTCCACTTT
NA,NA,TRBJ2-7,TRBV6-1,CASSQQLGQYF,TGTGCCAGCAGCCAACAACTGGGGCAGTACTTC
NA,NA,TRBJ1-1,TRBV27,CASSFVGTGNTEAFF,TGTGCCAGCAGTTTTGTCGGCACAGGGAACACTGAAGCTTTCTTT
NA,few,TRBJ2-7,TRBV7-9,CASSLGQNYEQYF,TGTGCCAGCAGCTTAGGACAGAACTACGAGCAGTACTTC
TRBD2,NA,TRBJ2-3,TRBV29-1,CSATSGREVSTDTQYF,TGCAGCGCGACTAGCGGGAGAGAGGTTAGCACAGATACGCAGTATTTT
TRBD1,NA,TRBJ2-7,TRBV7-9,CASSWDRASYEQYF,TGTGCCAGCAGCTGGGACAGGGCCTCCTACGAGCAGTACTTC
NA,NA,TRBJ1-5,TRBV19,CASSRKSDGSNQPQHF,TGTGCCAGTAGCAGGAAGTCGGACGGAAGCAATCAGCCCCAGCATTTT
NA,NA,TRBJ2-7,TRBV14,CASSPSLSYEQYF,TGTGCCAGCAGCCCCTCACTCTCCTACGAGCAGTACTTC
TRBD1,NA,TRBJ2-7,TRBV13,CASSPGTGGTYEQYF,TGTGCCAGCAGCCCGGGGACAGGGGGAACCTACGAGCAGTACTTC
TRBD1,NA,TRBJ2-7,TRBV27,CASSLSGDRGFPIKYEQYF,TGTGCCAGCAGTTTATCGGGGGACAGGGGTTTCCCTATAAAGTACGAGCAGTACTTC
TRBD1,NA,TRBJ1-1,TRBV4-1,CASSRPGQALMNTEAFF,TGCGCCAGCAGCCGCCCGGGACAGGCGCTTATGAACACTGAAGCTTTCTTT
NA,NA,TRBJ1-5,TRBV10-3,CAISESGSGGNQPQHF,TGTGCCATCAGTGAGTCAGGGTCAGGAGGCAATCAGCCCCAGCATTTT
TRBD1,NA,TRBJ2-1,TRBV11-2,CASRSGTGGFNEQFF,TGTGCCAGCAGGTCTGGTACAGGGGGCTTCAATGAGCAGTTCTTC
TRBD1,NA,TRBJ1-1,TRBV9,CASSPTGGYLMNTEAFF,TGTGCCAGCAGCCCTACAGGGGGCTATCTCATGAACACTGAAGCTTTCTTT
NA,once,TRBJ1-1,TRBV6-5,CASEGGLKNTEAFF,TGTGCCAGTGAAGGGGGGCTGAAGAACACTGAAGCTTTCTTT
NA,NA,TRBJ1-1,TRBV9,CASSADNKREAFF,TGTGCCAGCAGCGCGGACAACAAACGTGAAGCTTTCTTT
NA,NA,TRBJ1-5,TRBV10-3,CATGLGASNQPQHF,TGTGCCACCGGGCTAGGGGCCAGCAATCAGCCCCAGCATTTT
NA,once,TRBJ2-4,TRBV4-1,CASSQAKGLINIQYF,TGCGCCAGCAGCCAAGCCAAAGGGCTAATAAACATTCAGTACTTC
NA,NA,TRBJ1-1,TRBV5-1,CASSLAGGNTEAFF,TGCGCCAGCAGCTTGGCCGGCGGTAACACTGAAGCTTTCTTT
NA,NA,TRBJ2-7,TRBV11-2,CASSLRPGLMNDEQYF,TGTGCCAGCAGCTTGCGACCGGGACTCATGAACGACGAGCAGTACTTC
NA,NA,TRBJ2-2,TRBV28,CASTSAGSGELFF,TGTGCCAGCACCTCTGCGGGGTCCGGGGAGCTGTTTTTT